The following is a TCR beta chain sequence with its context. Its antigen is undetermined. The CDR3 sequence is 13 residues long. From germline, CDR1 is MDHEN and CDR2 SYDVKM. V lost 6 bases to trimming and J lost 5 bases, with 11 bases between them. TCRdb's copy holds only in-frame clones and misses some; the assay was immunoSEQ multiplex PCR. Of tens of thousands of clones in the sample, 90% to 95% are singletons; the top ten hold 3.2%. This specimen belongs to a study of cytomegalovirus exposure and HLA in healthy donors. Whole-study results and caveats: The listing of roughly 160 TCR beta chains classed them as cytomegalovirus-associated. A subsequent analysis found that TCR clusters from the first cohort also tended to co-occur in the 130 or so validation repertoires, with 90% to 95% of cluster scores above 0.

The chain links TRBV28 to TRBJ2-1, with TRBD1 as a possible D gene (5 bases). The sample consisted of PBMCs. This receptor was identified in a woman under 30 in good health and CMV-seropositive. The CDR3 nucleotides read TGTGCCAGCAGAGTGACAGCTAACAATGAGCAGTTCTTC. This translates into CASRVTANNEQFF.